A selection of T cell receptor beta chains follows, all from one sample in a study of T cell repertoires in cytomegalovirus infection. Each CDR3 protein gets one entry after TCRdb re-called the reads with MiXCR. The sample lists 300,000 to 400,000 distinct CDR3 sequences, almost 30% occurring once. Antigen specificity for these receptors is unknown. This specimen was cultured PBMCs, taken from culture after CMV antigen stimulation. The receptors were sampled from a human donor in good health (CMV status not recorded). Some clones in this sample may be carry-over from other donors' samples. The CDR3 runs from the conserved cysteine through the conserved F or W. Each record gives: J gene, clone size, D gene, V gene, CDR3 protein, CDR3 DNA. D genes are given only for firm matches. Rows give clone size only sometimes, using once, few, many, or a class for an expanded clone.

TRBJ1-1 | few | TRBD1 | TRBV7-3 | CASSVGQGGTEAFF | TGTGCCAGCAGCGTGGGACAGGGTGGGACTGAAGCTTTCTTT
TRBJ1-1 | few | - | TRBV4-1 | CASSQDFGTLNTEAFF | TGCGCCAGCAGCCAAGATTTTGGGACACTGAACACTGAAGCTTTCTTT
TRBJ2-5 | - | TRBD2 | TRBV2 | CASSELREMETQYF | TGTGCCAGCAGTGAATTGCGGGAGATGGAGACCCAGTACTTC
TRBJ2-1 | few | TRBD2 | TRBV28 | CASSLREAYNEQFF | TGTGCCAGCAGTTTGCGGGAGGCTTACAATGAGCAGTTCTTC
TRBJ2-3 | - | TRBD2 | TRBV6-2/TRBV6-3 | CASAPGLAADTQYF | TGTGCCAGCGCCCCGGGACTAGCAGCAGATACGCAGTATTTT
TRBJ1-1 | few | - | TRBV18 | CASSPVLTDDEAFF | TGTGCCAGCTCACCGGTACTGACAGACGATGAAGCTTTCTTT
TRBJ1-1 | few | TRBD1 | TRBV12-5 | CASGSYAGTAANTEAFF | TGTGCTAGTGGTTCGTACGCGGGGACAGCTGCGAATACTGAAGCTTTCTTT
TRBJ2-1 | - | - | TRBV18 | CASSPGAERNNEQFF | TGTGCCAGCTCACCCGGGGCCGAACGAAACAATGAGCAGTTCTTC
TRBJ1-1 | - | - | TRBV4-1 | CASSPPGTEAFF | TGTGCCAGCAGCCCCCCCGGTACTGAAGCTTTCTTT
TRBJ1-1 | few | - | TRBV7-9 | CASSLGGQGEAFF | TGTGCCAGCAGTTTAGGGGGGCAGGGTGAAGCTTTCTTT
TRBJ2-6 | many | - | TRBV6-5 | CASSYSKLSSGANVLTF | TGTGCCAGCAGTTACTCGAAGCTGAGCTCTGGGGCCAACGTCCTGACTTTC
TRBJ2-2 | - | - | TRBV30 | CAWTLAGTNTGELFF | TGTGCCTGGACCCTGGCGGGGACGAACACCGGGGAGCTGTTTTTT
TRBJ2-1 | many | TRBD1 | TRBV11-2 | CASSLPTGATILEQFF | TGTGCCAGCAGCCTCCCGACAGGGGCCACTATTTTGGAGCAGTTCTTC
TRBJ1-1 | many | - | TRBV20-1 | CSARRLGSGNAEAFF | TGCAGTGCTAGAAGGCTGGGGTCTGGGAACGCTGAAGCTTTCTTT
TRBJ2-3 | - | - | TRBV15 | CATSRAGTSTDTQYF | TGTGCCACCAGCAGAGCAGGGACTAGCACAGATACGCAGTATTTT
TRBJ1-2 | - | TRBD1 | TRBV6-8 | CASSYSRQGLDGYTF | TGTGCCAGCAGTTACTCCCGACAGGGGTTGGATGGCTACACCTTC
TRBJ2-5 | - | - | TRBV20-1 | CSASRAGEETQYF | TGCAGTGCTAGTCGGGCAGGGGAAGAGACCCAGTACTTC
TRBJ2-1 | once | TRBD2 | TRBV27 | CASSLSGTSLNEQFF | TGTGCCAGCAGTTTATCAGGGACTAGCCTCAATGAGCAGTTCTTC
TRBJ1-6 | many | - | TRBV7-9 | CASSLVSNSPLHF | TGTGCCAGCAGCTTAGTATCTAATTCACCCCTCCACTTT
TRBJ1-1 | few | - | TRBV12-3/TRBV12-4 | CASSLFGGTTEAFF | TGTGCCAGCAGTTTATTTGGGGGGACCACTGAAGCTTTCTTT
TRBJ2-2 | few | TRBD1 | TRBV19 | CASSRTGQGFTTGELFF | TGTGCCAGTAGTAGGACGGGACAGGGGTTTACAACCGGGGAGCTGTTTTTT
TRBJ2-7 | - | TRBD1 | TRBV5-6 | CASSYRQGRTYEQYF | TGTGCCAGCAGTTACCGACAGGGGAGGACCTACGAGCAGTACTTC
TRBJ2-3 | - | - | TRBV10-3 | CAISGPSENSDTQYF | TGTGCCATCAGTGGCCCTAGCGAAAACTCAGATACGCAGTATTTT